The subject of this entry is one TCR beta chain. The sample comes from a study of blood T cell repertoires in COVID-19. Study as a whole: The cDNA or gDNA used as material had been derived from T cells, B-cell-depleted T cells, or PBMCs.

Per the authors' pipeline: Quantification of nucleated cells was approximated via reference gene primer amplification. Here immunoSEQ multiplex PCR was the method, and the copy in TCRdb shows in-frame clones only, minus some. For V, J and clone size, that table is used; D and trimming come from the DNA. The sample includes roughly 200,000 clones, approximately 90% of them seen just once. V gave up 0 bases and J gave up 2 bases, with 8 bases separating them. This CDR3 is built from 16 residues. Germline V gene data show CDR1 as SGHDN and CDR2 as FVKESK. Those enrolled, adults aged roughly 18 to 95 years, came from some 23 US areas.

This receptor was taken from a young woman who had recovered from COVID-19. The specimen was PBMCs or T cells enriched from blood (not recorded which). The rearrangement links TRBV14 to TRBJ2-6, with TRBD2 as a possible D gene (5 bases). This chain's CDR3 is CASSQDLGAGANVLTF. In DNA form, the CDR3 reads TGTGCCAGCAGCCAAGATCTCGGGGCTGGGGCCAACGTCCTGACTTTC.